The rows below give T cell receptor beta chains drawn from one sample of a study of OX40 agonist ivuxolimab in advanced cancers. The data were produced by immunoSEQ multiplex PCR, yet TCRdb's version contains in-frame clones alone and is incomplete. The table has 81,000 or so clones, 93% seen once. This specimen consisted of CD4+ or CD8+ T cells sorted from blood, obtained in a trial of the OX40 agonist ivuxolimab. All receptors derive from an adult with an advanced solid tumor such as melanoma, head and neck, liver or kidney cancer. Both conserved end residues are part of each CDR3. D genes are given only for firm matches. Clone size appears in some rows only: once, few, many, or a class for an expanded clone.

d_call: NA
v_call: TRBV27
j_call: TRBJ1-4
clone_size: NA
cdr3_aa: CASGAATNEKLFF
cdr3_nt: TGTGCCAGCGGCGCTGCAACTAATGAAAAACTGTTTTTT

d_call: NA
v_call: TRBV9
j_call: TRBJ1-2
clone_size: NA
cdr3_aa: CASSVSGVTNYGYTF
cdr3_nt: TGTGCCAGCAGCGTCTCGGGGGTGACTAACTATGGCTACACCTTC

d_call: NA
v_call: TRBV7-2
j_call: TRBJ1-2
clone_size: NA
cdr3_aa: CASRYTGKYGYTF
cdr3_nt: TGTGCCAGCAGATATACAGGGAAATATGGCTACACCTTC

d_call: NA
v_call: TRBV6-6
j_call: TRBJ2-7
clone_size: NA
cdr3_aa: CASTNGGHYEQYF
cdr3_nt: TGTGCCAGCACTAACGGGGGGCACTACGAGCAGTACTTC

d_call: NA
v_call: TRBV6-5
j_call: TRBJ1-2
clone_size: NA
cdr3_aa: CASSYGGGSYGYTF
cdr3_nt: TGTGCCAGCAGTTACGGGGGGGGCAGCTATGGCTACACCTTC

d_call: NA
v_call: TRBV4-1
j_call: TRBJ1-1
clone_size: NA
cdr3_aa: CASSQVPSPTVTEAFF
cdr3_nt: TGCGCCAGCAGCCAAGTCCCAAGTCCTACGGTGACTGAAGCTTTCTTT

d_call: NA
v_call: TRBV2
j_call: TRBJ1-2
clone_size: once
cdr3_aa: CASRPQGRGPNYGYTF
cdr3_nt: TGTGCCAGCAGGCCCCAAGGACGGGGACCAAACTATGGCTACACCTTC

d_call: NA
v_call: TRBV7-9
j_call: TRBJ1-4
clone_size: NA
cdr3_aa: CASSFNPFANEKLFF
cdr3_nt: TGTGCCAGCAGCTTTAACCCCTTTGCGAATGAAAAACTGTTTTTT

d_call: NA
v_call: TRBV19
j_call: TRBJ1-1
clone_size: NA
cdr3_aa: CAASPGAREAFF
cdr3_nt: TGTGCCGCCTCCCCCGGGGCGCGTGAAGCTTTCTTT

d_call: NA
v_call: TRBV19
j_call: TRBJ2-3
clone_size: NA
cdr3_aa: CASSRAVNTDTQYF
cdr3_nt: TGTGCCAGTAGTAGGGCGGTAAACACAGATACGCAGTATTTT

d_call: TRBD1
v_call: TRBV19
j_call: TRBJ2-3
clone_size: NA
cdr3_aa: CASSLHRGGTDTQYF
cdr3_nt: TGTGCCAGTAGTCTCCACAGGGGTGGCACAGATACGCAGTATTTT

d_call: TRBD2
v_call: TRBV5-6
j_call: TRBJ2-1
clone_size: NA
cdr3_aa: CASSLGLAGIYNEQFF
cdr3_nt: TGTGCCAGCAGCTTAGGACTAGCGGGGATCTACAATGAGCAGTTCTTC

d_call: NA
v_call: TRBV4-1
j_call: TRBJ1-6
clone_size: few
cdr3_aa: CASSQGGNSPLHF
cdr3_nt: TGCGCCAGCAGCCAGGGAGGGAATTCACCCCTCCACTTT

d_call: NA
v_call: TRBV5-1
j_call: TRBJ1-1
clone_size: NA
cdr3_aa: CASSSRGADWNTEAFF
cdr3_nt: TGCGCCAGCAGCTCAAGGGGGGCTGATTGGAACACTGAAGCTTTCTTT

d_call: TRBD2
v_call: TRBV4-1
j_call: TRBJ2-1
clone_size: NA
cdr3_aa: CASSKLAGDYNEQFF
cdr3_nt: TGCGCCAGCAGCAAGCTAGCGGGGGACTACAATGAGCAGTTCTTC

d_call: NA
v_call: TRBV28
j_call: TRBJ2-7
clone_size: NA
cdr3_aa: CASSFGSTDRYEQYF
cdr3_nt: TGTGCCAGCAGTTTTGGGTCCACAGACCGCTACGAGCAGTACTTC

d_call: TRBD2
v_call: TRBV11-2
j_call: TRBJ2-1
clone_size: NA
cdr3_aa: CASSRAPLAGVLNEQFF
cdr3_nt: TGTGCCAGCAGCAGAGCCCCTTTAGCGGGAGTGTTAAATGAGCAGTTCTTC

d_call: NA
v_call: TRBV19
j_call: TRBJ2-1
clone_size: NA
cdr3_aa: CASSISGYSSYNEQFF
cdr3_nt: TGTGCCAGTAGTATATCCGGATATAGCTCCTACAATGAGCAGTTCTTC

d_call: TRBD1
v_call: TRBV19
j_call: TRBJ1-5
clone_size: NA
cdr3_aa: CASSTGTGDGQPQHF
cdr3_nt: TGTGCCAGTAGTACCGGGACAGGGGATGGTCAGCCCCAGCATTTT

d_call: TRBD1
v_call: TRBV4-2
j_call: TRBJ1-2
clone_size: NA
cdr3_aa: CASRTGGDYYGYTF
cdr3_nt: TGTGCCAGCAGGACAGGGGGCGATTATTATGGCTACACCTTC

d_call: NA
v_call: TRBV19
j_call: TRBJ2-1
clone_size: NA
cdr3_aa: CASSISAGSLNNEQFF
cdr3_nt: TGTGCCAGTAGTATTAGCGCAGGGAGCCTAAACAATGAGCAGTTCTTC

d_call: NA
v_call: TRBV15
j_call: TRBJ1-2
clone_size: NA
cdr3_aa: CATSRDPANYGYTF
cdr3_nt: TGTGCCACCAGCAGAGACCCAGCTAACTATGGCTACACCTTC

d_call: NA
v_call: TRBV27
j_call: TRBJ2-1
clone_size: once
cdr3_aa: CASSFGDEQFF
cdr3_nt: TGTGCCAGCAGTTTCGGGGATGAGCAGTTCTTC

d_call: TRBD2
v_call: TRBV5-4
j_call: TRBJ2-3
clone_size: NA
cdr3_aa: CASQTSGGALNPDTQYF
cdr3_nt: TGTGCCAGTCAGACTAGCGGGGGGGCTCTAAACCCCGATACGCAGTATTTT

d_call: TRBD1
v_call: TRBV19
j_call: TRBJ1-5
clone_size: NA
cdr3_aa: CASSPRQGKNNQPQHF
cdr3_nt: TGTGCCAGTAGCCCGAGACAGGGTAAGAACAATCAGCCCCAGCATTTT

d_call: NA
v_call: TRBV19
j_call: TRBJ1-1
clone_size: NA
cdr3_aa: CASSFPGGAMNTEAFF
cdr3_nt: TGTGCCAGTAGTTTCCCGGGGGGGGCGATGAACACTGAAGCTTTCTTT

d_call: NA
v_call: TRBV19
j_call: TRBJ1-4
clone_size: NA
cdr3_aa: CASSVTMTNEKLFF
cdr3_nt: TGTGCCAGTAGTGTGACGATGACTAATGAAAAACTGTTTTTT

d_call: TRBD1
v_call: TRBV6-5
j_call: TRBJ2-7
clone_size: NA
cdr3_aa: CASRLRQGYEQYF
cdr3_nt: TGTGCCAGCAGACTCAGACAGGGTTACGAGCAGTACTTC

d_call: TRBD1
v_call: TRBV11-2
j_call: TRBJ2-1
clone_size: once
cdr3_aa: CASSFRDRGVDEQFF
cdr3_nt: TGTGCCAGCAGCTTCCGGGACAGGGGGGTCGATGAGCAGTTCTTC

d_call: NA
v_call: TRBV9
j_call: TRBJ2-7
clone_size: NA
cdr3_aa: CASSVWDLTYEQYF
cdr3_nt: TGTGCCAGCAGCGTATGGGACTTAACCTACGAGCAGTACTTC

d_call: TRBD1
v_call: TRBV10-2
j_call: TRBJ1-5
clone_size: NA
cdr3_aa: CASSQDRGVFNQPQHF
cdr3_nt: TGCGCCAGCAGTCAGGACAGGGGAGTTTTCAATCAGCCCCAGCATTTT

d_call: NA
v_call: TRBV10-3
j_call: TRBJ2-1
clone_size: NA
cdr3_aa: CAIKWEGNYNEQFF
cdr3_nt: TGTGCCATCAAGTGGGAAGGAAACTACAATGAGCAGTTCTTC

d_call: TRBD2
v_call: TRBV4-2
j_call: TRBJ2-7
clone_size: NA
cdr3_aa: CASSHPRLAVFSYEQYF
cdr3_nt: TGTGCCAGCAGCCACCCAAGACTAGCGGTCTTCTCCTACGAGCAGTACTTC

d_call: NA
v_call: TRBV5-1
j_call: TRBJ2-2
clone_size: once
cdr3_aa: CASSLAGTTSGELFF
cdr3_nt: TGCGCCAGCAGCTTGGCCGGCACCACCTCTGGGGAGCTGTTTTTT

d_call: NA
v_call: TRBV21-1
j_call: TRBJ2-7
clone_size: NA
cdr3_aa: CASSPRRWVPYEQYF
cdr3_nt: TGTGCCAGCAGCCCTCGGAGATGGGTCCCCTACGAGCAGTACTTC

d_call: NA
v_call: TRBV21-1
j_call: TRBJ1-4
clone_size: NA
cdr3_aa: CASTWSSGSDEKLFF
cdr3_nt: TGTGCCAGCACCTGGTCGAGTGGGAGCGACGAAAAACTGTTTTTT

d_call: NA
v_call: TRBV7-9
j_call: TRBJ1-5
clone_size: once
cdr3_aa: CASREDSSNQPQHF
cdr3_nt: TGTGCCAGCAGGGAAGACAGCAGCAATCAGCCCCAGCATTTT

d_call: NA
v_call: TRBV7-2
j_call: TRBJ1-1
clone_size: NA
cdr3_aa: CASRWNTEAFF
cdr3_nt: TGTGCCAGCAGATGGAACACTGAAGCTTTCTTT

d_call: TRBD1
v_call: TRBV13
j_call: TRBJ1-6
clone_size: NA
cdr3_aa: CASSLGQGNSPLHF
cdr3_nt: TGTGCCAGCAGCTTAGGACAGGGGAATTCACCCCTCCACTTT